In its sample, the clone carrying this T cell receptor beta chain was seen once. Germline CDR1 LNHDA, CDR2 SQIVND (reference sequence). With 5 bases clipped from V and 5 bases from J, the junction kept 6 bases outside the gene matches. The CDR3 covers 15 residues. This entry comes from a study of blood T cell repertoires in COVID-19. Study-wide background: Samples representing acute and convalescent COVID-19 were sourced from the United States, Italy and Spain. Sample material is recorded as cDNA or gDNA derived from T cells, B-cell-depleted T cells, or PBMCs.

In the authors' workflow: How many nucleated cells were present was estimated from reference gene primer amplification. TCRdb's copy holds only in-frame clones and misses some; the assay was immunoSEQ multiplex PCR. That table gives V, J and clone size, and the DNA gave D and trimming. The sample records 25,000 to 30,000 clones, roughly 94% being singletons. The receptor's source is a human donor with active COVID-19. The donor label of this sample is uncertain. Sequencing used peripheral blood. The genes are TRBV19 and TRBJ2-2; 9 bases map to TRBD1. DNA of the CDR3: TGTGCCAGTAGTCTGGGACAGGGAGGGACCGGGGAGCTGTTTTTT. Protein product: CASSLGQGGTGELFF.